This T cell receptor (beta chain) was sequenced during a study of Graves' ophthalmopathy and Graves' hyperthyroidism. Study-wide results and caveats: Clonotypes were expanded in thyroid at above 0.001 frequency, and most also appeared in blood. Both a roughly 70% sensitivity and an approximately 72% specificity characterized the model's predictions of ophthalmopathy progression. Sensitivity reached approximately 89% and specificity around 81% for a 13-signature model separating ophthalmopathy from stable hyperthyroidism.

As for this clonotype: Its antigen is not known.

Amplified TCR beta CDR3 regions were obtained using RNA transcripts as template. Scientists carried out first-round RT-PCR using HTBI primers and then a second-round multiplex PCR. From the multiplex PCR reads, TCRdb called clonotypes with MiXCR, one entry per CDR3 protein. This table holds some 250,000 distinct CDR3 sequences, around 50% found once. Uncontrolled infections, other autoimmune diseases, pregnancy or lactation barred patients from enrollment. The CDR3 length is 16 residues. V was cut by 2 bases and J by 4 bases, with 18 bases left in between. Per the germline V gene, CDR1 is MNHEY and CDR2 is SVGAGI.

The TCR comes from an adult man with Graves' ophthalmopathy. The chain links TRBV6-5 to TRBJ2-7, with D perhaps TRBD1 or TRBD2 (5 bases each). Source material: peripheral blood. The CDR3 bases are TGTGCCAGCAGTTACCCGAACGGCCAGGGAGTATACGAGCAGTACTTC. As protein: CASSYPNGQGVYEQYF.